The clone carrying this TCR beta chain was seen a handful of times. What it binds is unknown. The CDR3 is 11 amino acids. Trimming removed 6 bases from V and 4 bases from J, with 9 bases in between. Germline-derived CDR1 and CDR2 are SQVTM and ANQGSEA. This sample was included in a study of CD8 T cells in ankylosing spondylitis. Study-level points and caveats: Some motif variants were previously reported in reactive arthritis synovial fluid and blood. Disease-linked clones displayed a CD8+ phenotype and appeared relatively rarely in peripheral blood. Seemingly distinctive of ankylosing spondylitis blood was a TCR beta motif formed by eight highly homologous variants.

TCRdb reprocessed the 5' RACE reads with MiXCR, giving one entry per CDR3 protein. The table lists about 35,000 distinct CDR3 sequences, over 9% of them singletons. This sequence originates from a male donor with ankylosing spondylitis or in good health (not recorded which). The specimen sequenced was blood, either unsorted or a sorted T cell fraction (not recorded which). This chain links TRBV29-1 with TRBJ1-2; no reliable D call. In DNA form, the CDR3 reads TGCAGCGTCTCAAGTTCCTATGGCTACACCTTC. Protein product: CSVSSSYGYTF.